The text below deals with one TCR beta chain. Its specificity is not known. The data stem from a study of T cells in Graves' hyperthyroidism and ophthalmopathy. Broader study findings: In the blood, most expanded thyroid clonotypes above 0.001 appeared as well. The model made its ophthalmopathy prediction, and onset followed a median approximately 6.5 months later.

This CDR3 is built from 16 residues. Germline loops: CDR1 SGHTA, CDR2 FQGNSA. V was clipped by 0 bases and J by 4 bases, with 15 bases between them. The investigators amplified TCR beta CDR3 regions from RNA transcripts. First-round RT-PCR of the TCR CDR3 relied on the HTBI primer set. One entry per CDR3 protein results from TCRdb running MiXCR on the multiplex PCR reads. The sample shows roughly 420,000 distinct CDR3 sequences, roughly an eighth of them seen only once. This sequence joins TRBV7-2 and TRBJ2-5, with TRBD2 as a possible D gene (6 bases). The receptor was derived from a woman younger than 35 with Graves' hyperthyroidism. The specimen was blood. CDR3 sequence: CASSLARAGGVETQYF. The CDR3 bases are TGTGCCAGCAGCTTAGCGCGGGCCGGCGGGGTAGAGACCCAGTACTTC.